A selection of T cell receptor beta chains follows, all from one sample in a study of cytomegalovirus exposure and HLA in healthy donors. Repertoires were generated with immunoSEQ multiplex PCR, while TCRdb's copy carries only in-frame clones and drops some. The sample records some 170,000 clones, approximately 80% being singletons. The specimen sequenced was PBMCs. These TCRs come from a man younger than 35 in good health and CMV-seropositive. The CDR3 runs from the conserved cysteine through the conserved F or W. D genes are given only for firm matches. Not every row has a clone size; where given, it reads once, few, many or a size class.

TGTGCCAGCAGTGAGCGGGACAGTCAAGAGACCCAGTACTTC	CASSERDSQETQYF	TRBV2	.	TRBJ2-5	.
TGTGCCAGCAGCGTAGGGGTCGGGGGAGGCTACGAGCAGTACTTC	CASSVGVGGGYEQYF	TRBV9	.	TRBJ2-7	.
TGTGCCAGCAGCCAAGATCGGGGTGATCAGCCCCAGCATTTT	CASSQDRGDQPQHF	TRBV4-2	.	TRBJ1-5	.
TGCGCCAGCAGCCTGACCCCCGGGACAGGGGAGGACATTCAGTACTTC	CASSLTPGTGEDIQYF	TRBV5-1	TRBD1	TRBJ2-4	.
TGTGCCAGCAGCCAATTAGCGGGAGGGAGAACCGGGGAGCTGTTTTTT	CASSQLAGGRTGELFF	TRBV11-3	TRBD2	TRBJ2-2	.
TGTTCCAGCAGCTTAGCCAACATAAATCAGCCCCAGCATTTT	CSSSLANINQPQHF	TRBV7-9	.	TRBJ1-5	.
TGTGCCAGCAGCACCGGGACAGTCGTTTACAATGAGCAGTTCTTC	CASSTGTVVYNEQFF	TRBV6-5	TRBD1	TRBJ2-1	.
TGTGCCAGCAGCAATACGGGACAGAACTATGGCTACACCTTC	CASSNTGQNYGYTF	TRBV6-1	TRBD1	TRBJ1-2	.
TGTGCCAGCAGCGTAGGCAGAAGATATGGCTACACCTTC	CASSVGRRYGYTF	TRBV9	.	TRBJ1-2	once
TGTGCCAGCAGCATGACCGGGACTAGACCTGAGCAGTACTTC	CASSMTGTRPEQYF	TRBV5-4	TRBD2	TRBJ2-7	.
TGTGCCAGTAGTATAGGCGGGTCCCGGGGCTATGGCTACACCTTC	CASSIGGSRGYGYTF	TRBV19	.	TRBJ1-2	.
TGTGCCAGCTCACGACAGGGGTCAGAGACCCAGTACTTC	CASSRQGSETQYF	TRBV18	TRBD1	TRBJ2-5	.
TGTGCCAAGCAGGAGGCGGCCTACGAGCAGTACTTC	CAKQEAAYEQYF	TRBV2	.	TRBJ2-7	few
TGTGCCAGCAGTTCTAACTTGAACACTGAAGCTTTCTTT	CASSSNLNTEAFF	TRBV7-7	.	TRBJ1-1	few
TGTGCCAGCACCCCCGGGACTAGCGGCACAGATACGCAGTATTTT	CASTPGTSGTDTQYF	TRBV2	TRBD2	TRBJ2-3	.
TGTGCCAGCAGCCAAGATAGCGGCTACCCCTACGAGCAGTACTTC	CASSQDSGYPYEQYF	TRBV14	.	TRBJ2-7	.
TGTGCCAGCAGCTTATCTAGCGGGTACCCCGACTACGAGCAGTACTTC	CASSLSSGYPDYEQYF	TRBV7-6	TRBD2	TRBJ2-7	.
TGTGCCAGTAGTAAGGGACAGGGAGGAGAGACCCAGTACTTC	CASSKGQGGETQYF	TRBV19	TRBD1	TRBJ2-5	.
TGCGCCAGCAGCCTGGGACAAAGCTACGAGCAGTACTTC	CASSLGQSYEQYF	TRBV5-1	.	TRBJ2-7	.
TGTGCCAGCAGTGACTCTTATTTGGGGACATCAACCTACGAGCAGTACTTC	CASSDSYLGTSTYEQYF	TRBV6-4	.	TRBJ2-7	.
TGCGCCAGCAGCTTGGTCCCCCCCGGACAGGATAACTATGGCTACACCTTC	CASSLVPPGQDNYGYTF	TRBV5-1	TRBD1	TRBJ1-2	once
TGTGCCAGCTCACCACGCGATCAGCCCCAGCATTTT	CASSPRDQPQHF	TRBV18	.	TRBJ1-5	.
TGTGCCTGGAATATGGGACAGGGGAATCAGCCCCAGCATTTT	CAWNMGQGNQPQHF	TRBV30	TRBD1	TRBJ1-5	.
TGTGCCAGTAGTATGACAGGGGCCCTCTACGAGCAGTACTTC	CASSMTGALYEQYF	TRBV19	TRBD1	TRBJ2-7	.
TGTGCAACTCGGGGGTGGACCTCTGGAAACACCATATATTTT	CATRGWTSGNTIYF	TRBV2	.	TRBJ1-3	.
TGTGCCAGCAGCTTAGAAGGGGACTCAGATTCACCCCTCCACTTT	CASSLEGDSDSPLHF	TRBV7-6	.	TRBJ1-6	.
TGTGCCAGCAGGATTGGACTAGCGGTGGGCACAGATACGCAGTATTTT	CASRIGLAVGTDTQYF	TRBV7-2	TRBD2	TRBJ2-3	.
TGCAGCACTCAGGAGAACACTGAAGCTTTCTTT	CSTQENTEAFF	TRBV20-1	.	TRBJ1-1	.
TGTGCCAGCAGTGAAGCTCACGGAGGCTCTTCTGGAAACACCATATATTTT	CASSEAHGGSSGNTIYF	TRBV6-1	.	TRBJ1-3	.
TGCAGCGTTGATTCTGGACTAGCGGGAGTAGGAGGAGGAAACAGTCAGTACTTC	CSVDSGLAGVGGGNSQYF	TRBV29-1	TRBD2	TRBJ2-4	.
TGTGCCAGTAGTATTAATCCGGAGAGCTCCTACAATGAGCAGTTCTTC	CASSINPESSYNEQFF	TRBV19	.	TRBJ2-1	.
TGTGCTAGTGGTTTTTCCGGGGAGGACATTCAGTACTTC	CASGFSGEDIQYF	TRBV12-5	.	TRBJ2-4	.
TGTGCCAGCAGCTTACAGGGGAGAAACACCATATATTTT	CASSLQGRNTIYF	TRBV7-2	.	TRBJ1-3	.
TGCGCCAGCAGGCTTACCTCCGACATGTTCGCTCAAGAGACCCAGTACTTC	CASRLTSDMFAQETQYF	TRBV5-1	.	TRBJ2-5	.
TGTGCCAGCAGCTTAACGCTGGGACTCTTGAACACTGAAGCTTTCTTT	CASSLTLGLLNTEAFF	TRBV7-2	.	TRBJ1-1	.
TGCAGCGCCGGGGGGGGGTCTAGCACAGATACGCAGTATTTT	CSAGGGSSTDTQYF	TRBV29-1	TRBD2	TRBJ2-3	.
TGCGCCAGCAGCCAAGACCCGGGACACTCGAATCAGCCCCAGCATTTT	CASSQDPGHSNQPQHF	TRBV4-1	.	TRBJ1-5	.
TGCGCCAGCAGTGTTTTGGATCCCCCCGGGGGCGAGCAGTACTTC	CASSVLDPPGGEQYF	TRBV10-2	.	TRBJ2-7	few
TGTGCCAGCAGTGAACAGCGGAACTCCTACAATGAGCAGTTCTTC	CASSEQRNSYNEQFF	TRBV2	.	TRBJ2-1	.
TGTGCCAGCAGCCTACAGGGGGAAGAGACCCAGTACTTC	CASSLQGEETQYF	TRBV5-5	TRBD1	TRBJ2-5	.